These T cell receptor beta chains were read from a single sample in a study of untreated major depressive disorder. The assay was immunoSEQ multiplex PCR, and TCRdb's table has in-frame clones only and misses some. The repertoire has 10,000 to 15,000 clones, over 90% of them found once; the top ten carry around 0.83%. Sample: CD4+ T cells from PBMCs. All receptors derive from a young man with major depressive disorder. CDR3s include the opening cysteine and the closing phenylalanine or tryptophan. Fields, in order: CDR3 protein, CDR3 DNA, V gene, D gene, clone size, J gene. The D gene is left open where the match is weak. Some rows have no size entry. The others give once, few or many, or a class for an expanded clone.

CDR3: CASSRELVAGVSGANVLTF
DNA: TGTGCCAGCTCACGGGAGCTGGTAGCGGGGGTCTCTGGGGCCAACGTCCTGACTTTC
V: TRBV18
D: TRBD2
size: -
J: TRBJ2-6

CDR3: CASSLLGIMNTEAFF
DNA: TGTGCCAGCAGTTTATTGGGTATAATGAACACTGAAGCTTTCTTT
V: TRBV28
D: -
size: once
J: TRBJ1-1

CDR3: CASSLVPPETQYF
DNA: TGCGCCAGCAGCTTGGTACCCCCAGAGACCCAGTACTTC
V: TRBV5-1
D: -
size: once
J: TRBJ2-5

CDR3: CASSLEAETQYF
DNA: TGTGCCAGCAGCTTGGAAGCAGAGACCCAGTACTTC
V: TRBV5-4
D: -
size: -
J: TRBJ2-5

CDR3: CASSYSRGTGELFF
DNA: TGTGCCAGCAGTTACTCCAGGGGGACCGGGGAGCTGTTTTTT
V: TRBV6-6
D: TRBD1
size: -
J: TRBJ2-2

CDR3: CARSLARGRTNEKLFF
DNA: TGTGCCAGAAGCTTGGCGAGGGGGAGGACTAATGAAAAACTGTTTTTT
V: TRBV5-3
D: -
size: few
J: TRBJ1-4

CDR3: CASSPGPWDNSPLHF
DNA: TGCGCCAGCAGCCCGGGCCCCTGGGATAATTCACCCCTCCACTTT
V: TRBV5-1
D: -
size: -
J: TRBJ1-6

CDR3: CASSQEQGWGYTF
DNA: TGTGCCAGCAGCCAAGAACAGGGATGGGGCTACACCTTC
V: TRBV14
D: -
size: -
J: TRBJ1-2

CDR3: CASSQFRGEQFF
DNA: TGTGCCAGCAGCCAGTTCCGGGGCGAGCAGTTCTTC
V: TRBV14
D: -
size: -
J: TRBJ2-1

CDR3: CASRRLAGAYEQYF
DNA: TGTGCCAGCAGGAGACTAGCGGGGGCCTACGAGCAGTACTTC
V: TRBV2
D: TRBD2
size: -
J: TRBJ2-7

CDR3: CAWTQGGYTEAFF
DNA: TGTGCCTGGACCCAGGGAGGGTACACTGAAGCTTTCTTT
V: TRBV30
D: -
size: -
J: TRBJ1-1

CDR3: CASSDSQQGITSPLHF
DNA: TGTGCCAGCAGCGATTCTCAACAGGGAATAACTTCACCCCTCCACTTT
V: TRBV9
D: -
size: -
J: TRBJ1-6

CDR3: CASSQQITGGASQPQHF
DNA: TGCGCCAGCAGTCAACAAATTACAGGGGGCGCGAGTCAGCCCCAGCATTTT
V: TRBV23-1
D: TRBD1
size: -
J: TRBJ1-5

CDR3: CASSPPGVHLGRSPLHF
DNA: TGTGCCAGCAGCCCCCCCGGTGTTCATTTGGGGCGGTCACCCCTCCACTTT
V: TRBV27
D: -
size: -
J: TRBJ1-6

CDR3: CASSQPGRTAEQYF
DNA: TGTGCCAGCAGCCAACCCGGGAGAACCGCCGAGCAGTACTTC
V: TRBV5-6
D: -
size: once
J: TRBJ2-7

CDR3: CASSDFQGTQYF
DNA: TGTGCCAGCAGCGATTTTCAGGGTACGCAGTATTTT
V: TRBV5-6
D: -
size: -
J: TRBJ2-3

CDR3: CASSPYTAREGYGYTF
DNA: TGTGCCAGCAGCCCTTACACGGCCCGGGAGGGGTATGGCTACACCTTC
V: TRBV7-2
D: -
size: -
J: TRBJ1-2

CDR3: CASSFDRAHFIHEQYF
DNA: TGTGCCAGCAGCTTTGATCGGGCCCACTTTATCCACGAGCAGTACTTC
V: TRBV11-1
D: -
size: -
J: TRBJ2-7

CDR3: CASSWSWSSYAANTGELFF
DNA: TGTGCCAGCAGCTGGTCTTGGAGCAGCTACGCTGCGAACACCGGGGAGCTGTTTTTT
V: TRBV11-2
D: -
size: once
J: TRBJ2-2

CDR3: CASSEVGTPQETQYF
DNA: TGTGCCAGCAGTGAAGTGGGGACACCCCAAGAGACCCAGTACTTC
V: TRBV2
D: -
size: -
J: TRBJ2-5

CDR3: CASSPAGLAYNEQFF
DNA: TGTGCCAGCTCACCAGCGGGACTCGCTTACAATGAGCAGTTCTTC
V: TRBV18
D: -
size: -
J: TRBJ2-1

CDR3: CASRLGGAYGYTF
DNA: TGTGCCAGCAGGCTTGGAGGAGCCTATGGCTACACCTTC
V: TRBV5-4
D: -
size: few
J: TRBJ1-2

CDR3: CASSPYTEAFF
DNA: TGTGCCAGCAGCCCATACACTGAAGCTTTCTTT
V: TRBV7-8
D: -
size: -
J: TRBJ1-1

CDR3: CASSPGRGAEAFF
DNA: TGTGCCAGCAGCCCGGGCCGGGGGGCTGAAGCTTTCTTT
V: TRBV5-6
D: -
size: -
J: TRBJ1-1

CDR3: CASSPSIGSDEAFF
DNA: TGTGCCAGCTCACCATCAATTGGTTCCGATGAAGCTTTCTTT
V: TRBV18
D: -
size: -
J: TRBJ1-1

CDR3: CAWTRGTATYEQYF
DNA: TGTGCCTGGACTAGAGGGACAGCTACCTACGAGCAGTACTTC
V: TRBV30
D: TRBD1
size: -
J: TRBJ2-7

CDR3: CASSQAPREGSPLHF
DNA: TGTGCCAGCAGCCAAGCTCCCAGGGAAGGCTCACCCCTCCACTTT
V: TRBV14
D: -
size: -
J: TRBJ1-6

CDR3: CASSYGRGQSPLHF
DNA: TGTGCCAGCAGTTACGGCAGGGGCCAATCACCCCTCCACTTT
V: TRBV6-5
D: -
size: -
J: TRBJ1-6

CDR3: CASSLSEDYEQYF
DNA: TGTGCCAGCAGCTTAAGTGAAGACTACGAGCAGTACTTC
V: TRBV7-6
D: -
size: once
J: TRBJ2-7

CDR3: CASSLGPAGGQETQYF
DNA: TGTGCCAGCAGCTTAGGGCCAGCGGGGGGCCAAGAGACCCAGTACTTC
V: TRBV7-9
D: TRBD2
size: -
J: TRBJ2-5

CDR3: CASSSMGRSSYEQYF
DNA: TGTGCCAGCAGTTCGATGGGACGGAGCTCCTACGAGCAGTACTTC
V: TRBV28
D: -
size: -
J: TRBJ2-7

CDR3: CASSWTGDTEAFF
DNA: TGTGCCAGCAGCTGGACAGGGGACACTGAAGCTTTCTTT
V: TRBV27
D: TRBD1
size: -
J: TRBJ1-1

CDR3: CASSPGQYTEAFF
DNA: TGCGCCAGCAGTCCGGGGCAGTACACTGAAGCTTTCTTT
V: TRBV23-1
D: -
size: -
J: TRBJ1-1

CDR3: CASSPFSPPQGVNSPLHF
DNA: TGTGCCAGCAGCCCATTCTCCCCCCCGCAAGGGGTTAATTCACCCCTCCACTTT
V: TRBV7-6
D: -
size: -
J: TRBJ1-6

CDR3: CASSLSGINYGYTF
DNA: TGTGCCAGCAGCCTTTCAGGGATCAACTATGGCTACACCTTC
V: TRBV5-8
D: -
size: -
J: TRBJ1-2

CDR3: CAISEGQGGQPQHF
DNA: TGTGCCATCAGTGAGGGACAGGGGGGTCAGCCCCAGCATTTT
V: TRBV10-3
D: TRBD1
size: -
J: TRBJ1-5

CDR3: CASSQSGRHSGANVLTF
DNA: TGCGCCAGCAGCCAGTCGGGACGGCACTCTGGGGCCAACGTCCTGACTTTC
V: TRBV4-1
D: -
size: -
J: TRBJ2-6

CDR3: CASSLVQGTEAFF
DNA: TGTGCCAGCAGCTTAGTCCAGGGCACTGAAGCTTTCTTT
V: TRBV11-2
D: -
size: -
J: TRBJ1-1

CDR3: CASSESGGRVRSGRQYF
DNA: TGTGCCAGCAGTGAATCAGGGGGCCGCGTCCGATCAGGTCGGCAGTATTTT
V: TRBV25-1
D: TRBD1
size: -
J: TRBJ2-3

CDR3: CASSFHHGYEQYF
DNA: TGTGCCAGCTCCTTTCACCACGGGTACGAGCAGTACTTC
V: TRBV18
D: -
size: -
J: TRBJ2-7

CDR3: CASLRDSGNTIYF
DNA: TGTGCCAGCTTGCGCGACTCTGGAAACACCATATATTTT
V: TRBV2
D: -
size: -
J: TRBJ1-3

CDR3: CAWSRPVDTQYF
DNA: TGTGCCTGGAGTCGGCCAGTAGATACGCAGTATTTT
V: TRBV30
D: -
size: -
J: TRBJ2-3

CDR3: CASSLPDSYEQYF
DNA: TGTGCCAGCAGTTTGCCCGACAGCTACGAGCAGTACTTC
V: TRBV27
D: -
size: -
J: TRBJ2-7

CDR3: CASTRELAGGTYEQYF
DNA: TGTGCCAGCACCCGAGAACTAGCGGGGGGAACCTACGAGCAGTACTTC
V: TRBV2
D: TRBD2
size: -
J: TRBJ2-7

CDR3: CASSPVGGQWETQYF
DNA: TGTGCCAGCAGCCCGGTGGGGGGGCAGTGGGAGACCCAGTACTTC
V: TRBV5-6
D: -
size: -
J: TRBJ2-5

CDR3: CTSSQTGNTEAFF
DNA: TGCACCAGCAGCCAAACAGGGAACACTGAAGCTTTCTTT
V: TRBV1
D: -
size: -
J: TRBJ1-1